This T cell receptor beta chain was sequenced during a study of post-analysis software for immune sequencing data. Overall study context: Relapsing-remitting, secondary progressive and progressive-relapsing courses of multiple sclerosis were included. Notes on the study in general: Controls had lower frequencies than patients of roughly five TRBV segments, which included TRBV5-6, TRBV5-1 and TRBV20-1. Normalized Chao1 diversity was significantly lower in multiple sclerosis patients than in controls.

The library was made from cDNA and included unique molecular identifiers. MiXCR, applied by TCRdb to the PCR reads, yields one record per CDR3 protein. The sample gives about 400,000 distinct CDR3 sequences, less than 40% of which show up once; around 15% is in the top ten. This clonotype was seen only a few times. Its antigen is currently unknown. Germline-derived CDR1 and CDR2 are SGHTA and FQGTGA. CDR3 size: 14 residues. V lost 5 bases to trimming and J lost 0 bases, with 10 bases between them. The rearrangement uses TRBV7-3 and TRBJ2-5; possible D gene TRBD1, 6 bases. The TCR was taken from a girl between 10 and 17 years old with multiple sclerosis. Material for sequencing was blood. The CDR3 sequence: CASSPDSNQETQYF. Here the CDR3 DNA reads TGTGCCAGCAGCCCGGACAGCAACCAAGAGACCCAGTACTTC. The whole variable domain, filled in from reference TRBV7-3 and TRBJ2-5, reads GAGVSQTPSNKVTEKGKYVELRCDPISGHTALYWYRQSLGQGPEFLIYFQGTGAADDSGLPNDRFFAVRPEGSVSTLKIQRTERGDSAVYLCASSPDSNQETQYFGPGTRLLVL.